The 7 T cell receptor beta chains presented below share a single source sample, sequenced in a study of cytomegalovirus exposure and HLA in healthy donors. The PCR employed 60 Vbeta primers together with 13 Jbeta primers. The data were produced by immunoSEQ multiplex PCR, yet TCRdb's version contains in-frame clones alone and is incomplete. The table lists 150,000 to 200,000 clones, around 78% of them singletons, with roughly 13% in the top ten. Specimen: PBMCs. Every receptor here comes from a woman in her 30s in good health and CMV-seropositive.

CDR3 protein: CASSLRTSGRETQYF. In nucleotides, the CDR3 is TGTGCCAGCAGCTTACGGACTAGCGGCCGAGAGACCCAGTACTTC. V usage is TRBV11-3 and J usage is TRBJ2-5; 10 bases map to TRBD2. CDR1 is SGHNT and CDR2 is YENEEA in the germline V gene. V trimming: 2 bases; J trimming: 4 bases; junction bases outside the gene matches: 4. There are 15 residues in the CDR3.

This clone appeared a few times. The rearrangement links TRBV6-6 to TRBJ2-5, with 8 nucleotides matching TRBD2. Germline-derived CDR1 and CDR2 are MNHNY and SVGAGI (reference sequence). V was clipped by 4 bases and J by 4 bases; unmatched bases: 2. CDR3 length: 13 residues. CDR3 loop: CASSFGGAETQYF. In DNA form, the CDR3 reads TGTGCCAGCAGTTTCGGGGGGGCAGAGACCCAGTACTTC.

This clone was detected only once. The chain has TRBV9 and TRBJ1-2, with TRBD1 as a possible D gene (6 bases). V lost 6 bases to trimming and J lost 4 bases, with 10 bases between them. CDR1 and CDR2 from the germline V gene are SGDLS and YYNGEE. The CDR3 runs 12 residues. DNA of the CDR3: TGTGCCAGCACGGACAGCTTCTATGGCTACACCTTC. This sequence encodes CASTDSFYGYTF.

The chain carries TRBV7-2 and TRBJ2-2; D is perhaps TRBD2 (5 bases). Germline values: CDR1 SGHTA, CDR2 FQGNSA. Trimming took off 2 bases at V and 5 bases at J, with 12 bases between the two ends. The CDR3 length is 15 residues. The CDR3 bases are TGTGCCAGCAGCTTAACTAGTGTAGGGACCGGGGAGCTGTTTTTT. Translating it yields CASSLTSVGTGELFF.

As concerns this clone: In the same sample, other DNA sequences code for this CDR3. The chain couples TRBV9 to TRBJ1-3; D is uncertain. The CDR3 totals 15 residues. Germline CDR1 and CDR2: SGDLS and YYNGEE. V lost 2 bases and J lost 0, with 9 bases in between. DNA of the CDR3: TGTGCCAGCAGCGTTGGAGGAAGCTCTGGAAACACCATATATTTT. This translates into CASSVGGSSGNTIYF. The full variable domain, rest sourced from reference TRBV9 and TRBJ1-3, is DSGVTQTPKHLITATGQRVTLRCSPRSGDLSVYWYQQSLDQGLQFLIQYYNGEERAKGNILERFSAQQFPDLHSELNLSSLELGDSALYFCASSVGGSSGNTIYFGEGSWLTVV.

The genes are TRBV4-1 and TRBJ2-4, with D tentatively TRBD2 (6 bases). Trimming removed 0 bases at V and 7 bases at J, with 16 bases between. This CDR3 contains 16 residues. In germline, CDR1 is MGHRA, CDR2 YSYEKL. The CDR3: CASSQDPAGRGNIQYF. The CDR3 DNA reads TGCGCCAGCAGCCAAGATCCGGCAGGCCGGGGGAACATTCAGTACTTC.

Notes on this clone: The junction departs from the called germline gene at one end, perhaps through a read error. The chain joins TRBV7-7 to TRBJ1-4; the match to TRBD1 covers 8 bases. This CDR3 is built from 13 residues. Germline CDR1 is SSHAT and CDR2 is FNYEAQ (reference sequence). CDR3 region: CASTQGAGEKLFF. DNA for the CDR3: TGTGCTAGCACGCAGGGGGCGGGTGAAAAACTGTTTTTT.